What follows is one T cell receptor beta chain and its context. This receptor's antigen is unknown. Base-call qualities are not available, and no considerably larger clone is one nucleotide away. The CDR3 regions of human TCRbeta chains were analyzed by immunosequencing. On the study's bioinformatics: TCRs in the repertoires were compared against a reference library of SARS-CoV-2-specific TCRs that had been generated with the MIRA antigen-specificity platform. Breadth was defined as the fraction of unique TCRs that were SARS-CoV-2-associated, and depth was defined as the fraction of total T cells that were SARS-CoV-2-associated. Each spike-specific TCR was assigned to its reactive spike region and to a CD4 or CD8 class using the MIRA data. Log10-transformed breadth and depth values were compared by one-way ANOVA with Sidak's multiple comparisons tests. Drawn from immuneACCESS, this table holds only the in-frame rearrangements with V and J called that TCRdb kept. Clones are partly lost; checked studies trace under half to an unresolved V gene and leave the rest unexplained. V and J calls and clone size come straight from that table; D and trimming were deduced from the DNA. The sample table shows around 140,000 clones, and 65% to 90% are seen once. Of the sample, around 20% is held by the ten largest clones.

The time point tag for this specimen amounts to: baseline before first vaccination. Vaccinee samples were obtained from the UK trials COV001 and COV002, which included a single-blind randomized controlled phase 2/3 trial of AZD1222 (ChAdOx1 nCoV-19) in healthy adults. For TCRbeta chain sequencing, PBMC samples from trial participants were taken at day 0 and at day 28 after the second dose. The data derive from a study of T cell responses to AZD1222 COVID-19 vaccine (dated by TCRdb to the early 2020s). Regarding the study in general: AZD1222 recipients whose second dose came at about 4 weeks and those whose second dose came at about 12 weeks were combined into one group, since spike-specific TCR depth and breadth did not differ between the two schedules. TCR sequencing was performed for 230 to 250 trial participants, of whom around 200 were given two doses of AZD1222 and roughly 25 were given two doses of MenACWY control vaccine. Enrollment into the trials was organized by age into subgroups of 18-55, 56-69 and 70-plus years, and those subgroups contained approximately 160, 26 and 62 TCR-sequenced participants, respectively. The research as a whole found: Participants were mostly white British and included more females than males, and it was suggested by the authors that clonal diversity may have been underestimated. In the small 56-69-year group, the increase in depth fell short of significance, most likely because of low power. A significant rise in spike-specific TCR breadth and depth was observed after two AZD1222 doses relative to day 0 and relative to MenACWY recipients. Reportedly, almost half of the unique spike-specific TCRs recognized epitopes lying outside the regions that are mutated in the B.1.351 and B.1.1.7 variants. Conclusions about previously exposed vaccinees are limited because only five or six AZD1222 recipients were SARS-CoV-2 seropositive at baseline. CD4 TCRs associated with the vaccine covered the entire spike protein, and the dominant responses were in regions 160-218 and 743-854. Because no day 14 peak-response samples were available, the repertoires could be characterized only after the peak T cell response.

The CDR3 covers 12 residues, taking in both the cysteine and the phenylalanine. Solely the CDR3 DNA is kept, with 36 bases framed from the first base. Reading the germline V gene gives CDR1 MDHEN and CDR2 SYDVKM. V lost 7 bases and J lost 3 bases; the stretch between them is 10 bases long. The specimen was peripheral blood, collected on day 0 of AZD1222 vaccination. This TCR came from an adult in good health. This receptor chain uses TRBV28 and TRBJ2-7; the D segment is perhaps TRBD1 or TRBD2, each sharing 5 matched bases. The nucleotide sequence is TGTGCCAGCATCGGGGCGAACTACGAGCAGTACTTC. Its amino acids are CASIGANYEQYF.